This T cell receptor beta chain was observed in a study of radiation and T cells in renal cell carcinoma. As for the study in general: Nephrectomy followed 15 Gy stereotactic body radiation by 4 weeks. Points from the study as a whole: In blood, top tumor clones expanded by 2 weeks, shrinking by 4.

The protocol was immunoSEQ multiplex PCR, while the TCRdb copy is restricted to in-frame clones and leaves out a portion. The sample consists of about 95,000 clones, 80% to 90% of them appearing once. Between the trimmed V and J ends, which lost 3 bases and 6 bases, there was a span of 15 bases. The CDR3 extends over 15 amino acids. Germline V gene sequence: CDR1 GTSNPN, CDR2 SVGIG (reference sequence). Specified time point: baseline pretreatment blood. Treatment meaning: 15 Gy SBRT to primary tumor, nephrectomy 4 weeks later. The patient's renal cell carcinoma had clear cell pathology. On this clone itself: Antigen: not known.

Sequences were derived from blood, sampled from a patient whose treatment included radiotherapy and nephrectomy. The receptor was derived from a man aged 45 to 65 with renal cell carcinoma. V is TRBV30 and J is TRBJ1-6; perhaps TRBD1 as D (5 bases). CDR3 sequence reads: CAWRTLGTRNSPLHF. In DNA form, the CDR3 reads TGTGCCTGGAGAACCCTGGGGACCCGTAATTCACCCCTCCACTTT.